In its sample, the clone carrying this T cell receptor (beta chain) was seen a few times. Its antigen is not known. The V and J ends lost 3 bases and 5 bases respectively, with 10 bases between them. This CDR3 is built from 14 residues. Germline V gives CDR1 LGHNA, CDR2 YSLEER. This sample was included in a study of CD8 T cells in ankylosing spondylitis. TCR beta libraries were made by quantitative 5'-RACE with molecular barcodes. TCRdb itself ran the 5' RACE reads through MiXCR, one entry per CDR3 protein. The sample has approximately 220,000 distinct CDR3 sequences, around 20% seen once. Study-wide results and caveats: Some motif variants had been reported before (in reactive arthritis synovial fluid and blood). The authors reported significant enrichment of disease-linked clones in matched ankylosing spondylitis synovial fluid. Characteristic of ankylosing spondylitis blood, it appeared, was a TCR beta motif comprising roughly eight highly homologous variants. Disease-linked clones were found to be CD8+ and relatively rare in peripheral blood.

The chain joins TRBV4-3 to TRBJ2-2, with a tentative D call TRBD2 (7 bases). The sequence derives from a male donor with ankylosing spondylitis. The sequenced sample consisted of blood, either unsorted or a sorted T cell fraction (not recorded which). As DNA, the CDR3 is TGCGCCAGCAGCCACGGGGGGCAGACCGGGGAGCTGTTTTTT. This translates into CASSHGGQTGELFF.